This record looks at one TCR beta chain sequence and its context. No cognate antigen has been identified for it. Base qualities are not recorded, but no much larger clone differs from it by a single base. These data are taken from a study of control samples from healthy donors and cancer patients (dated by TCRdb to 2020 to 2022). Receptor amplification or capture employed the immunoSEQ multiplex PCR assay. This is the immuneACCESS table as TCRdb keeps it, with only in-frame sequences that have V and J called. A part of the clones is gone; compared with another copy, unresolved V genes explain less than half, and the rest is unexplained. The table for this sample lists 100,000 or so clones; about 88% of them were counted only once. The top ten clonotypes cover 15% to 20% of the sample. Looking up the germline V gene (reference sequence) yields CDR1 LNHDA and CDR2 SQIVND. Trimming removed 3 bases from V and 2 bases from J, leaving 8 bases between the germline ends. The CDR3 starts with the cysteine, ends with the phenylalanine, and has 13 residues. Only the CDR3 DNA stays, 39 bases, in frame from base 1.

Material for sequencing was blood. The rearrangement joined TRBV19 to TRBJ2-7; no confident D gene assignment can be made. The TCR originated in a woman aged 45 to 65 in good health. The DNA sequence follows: TGTGCCAGTAGTATTAGCTGGACCTACGAGCAGTACTTC. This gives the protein CASSISWTYEQYF.